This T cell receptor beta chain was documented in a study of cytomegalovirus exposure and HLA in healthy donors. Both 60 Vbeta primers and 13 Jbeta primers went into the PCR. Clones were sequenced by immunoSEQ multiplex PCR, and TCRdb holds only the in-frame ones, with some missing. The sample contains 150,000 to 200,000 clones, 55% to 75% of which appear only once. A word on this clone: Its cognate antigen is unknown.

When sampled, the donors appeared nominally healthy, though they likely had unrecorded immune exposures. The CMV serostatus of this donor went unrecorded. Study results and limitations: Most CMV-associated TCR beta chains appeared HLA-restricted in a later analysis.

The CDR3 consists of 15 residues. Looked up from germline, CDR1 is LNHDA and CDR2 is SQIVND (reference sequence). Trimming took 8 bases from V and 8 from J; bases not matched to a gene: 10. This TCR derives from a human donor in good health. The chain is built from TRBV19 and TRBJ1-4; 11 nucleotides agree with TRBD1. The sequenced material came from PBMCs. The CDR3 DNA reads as TGTGCCAGTTCCGGGACAGGGGGGCGGTGGGAAAAACTGTTTTTT. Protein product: CASSGTGGRWEKLFF.